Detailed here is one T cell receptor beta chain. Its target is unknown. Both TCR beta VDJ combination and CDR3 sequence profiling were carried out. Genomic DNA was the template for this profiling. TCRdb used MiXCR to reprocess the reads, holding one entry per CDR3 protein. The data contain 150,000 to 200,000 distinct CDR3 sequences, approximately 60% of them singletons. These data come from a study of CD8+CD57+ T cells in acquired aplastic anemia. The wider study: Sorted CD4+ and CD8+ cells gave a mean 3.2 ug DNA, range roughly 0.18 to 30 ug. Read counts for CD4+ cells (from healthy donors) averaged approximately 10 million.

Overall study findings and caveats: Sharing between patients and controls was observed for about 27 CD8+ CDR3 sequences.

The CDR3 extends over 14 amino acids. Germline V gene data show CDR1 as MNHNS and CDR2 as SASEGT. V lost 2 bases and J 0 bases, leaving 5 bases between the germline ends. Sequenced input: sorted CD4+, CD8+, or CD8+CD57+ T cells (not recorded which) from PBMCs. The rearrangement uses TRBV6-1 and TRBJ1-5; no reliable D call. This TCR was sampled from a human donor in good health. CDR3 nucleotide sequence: TGTGCCAGCAGTGAATTGAATAGCAATCAGCCCCAGCATTTT. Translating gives CASSELNSNQPQHF.